The TCR beta chain under discussion was sequenced for a study of T cells in Graves' hyperthyroidism and ophthalmopathy. On the study more broadly: Specimen type is peripheral blood, collected at initial diagnosis prior to any treatment.

Together with thyroid ultrasound, orbital computed tomography, serum thyroxine and TRAb, clinical symptoms were used for diagnoses. This clonotype has a count of ten or more. No antigen is known for it. RNA transcripts served as the template for amplifying TCR beta CDR3 regions. A set of HTBI primers served as the primers for a first-round RT-PCR of the TCR CDR3. TCRdb re-called the multiplex PCR reads through MiXCR, storing one row per CDR3 protein. The sample consists of hundreds of thousands of distinct CDR3 sequences, over 15% of them appearing once. The study's findings and limits: Through a model of 13 V-J features, ophthalmopathy was separated from stable hyperthyroidism. Most expanded thyroid clonotypes above 0.001 recurred in blood.

Deletions cut 3 bases from V and 4 bases from J, with 14 bases between. Looked up from germline, CDR1 is SGHVS and CDR2 is FNYEAQ. The CDR3 spans 15 residues. The receptor comes from a woman aged 18 to 35 with Graves' hyperthyroidism. The sequencing sample was made of blood. The genes are TRBV7-6 and TRBJ2-3; D remains unclear. The CDR3 bases are TGTGCCAGCAGCTTCAGCCAGAGAGTCCCAGATACGCAGTATTTT. It specifies CASSFSQRVPDTQYF. Looking up the rest from reference TRBV7-6 and TRBJ2-3 gives the full variable domain: GAGVSQSPRYKVTKRGQDVALRCDPISGHVSLYWYRQALGQGPEFLTYFNYEAQQDKSGLPNDRFSAERPEGSISTLTIQRTEQRDSAMYRCASSFSQRVPDTQYFGPGTRLTVL.